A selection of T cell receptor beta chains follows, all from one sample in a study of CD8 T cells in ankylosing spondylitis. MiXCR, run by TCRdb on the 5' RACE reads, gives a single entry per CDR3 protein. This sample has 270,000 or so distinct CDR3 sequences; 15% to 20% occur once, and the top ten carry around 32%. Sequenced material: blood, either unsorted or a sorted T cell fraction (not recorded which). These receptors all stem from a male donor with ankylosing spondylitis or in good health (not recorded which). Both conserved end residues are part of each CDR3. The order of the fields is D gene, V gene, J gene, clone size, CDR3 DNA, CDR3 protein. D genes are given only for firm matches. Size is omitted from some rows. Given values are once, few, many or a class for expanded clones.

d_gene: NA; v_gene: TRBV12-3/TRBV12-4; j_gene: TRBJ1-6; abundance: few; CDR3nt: TGTGCCAGCAGTTCAGGGTACTCCTATAATTCACCCCTCCACTTT; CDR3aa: CASSSGYSYNSPLHF
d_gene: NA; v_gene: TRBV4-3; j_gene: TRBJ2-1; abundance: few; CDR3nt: TGCGCCAGCAGCAAGCAGAAAAGCTCCTACAATGAGCAGTTCTTC; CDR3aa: CASSKQKSSYNEQFF
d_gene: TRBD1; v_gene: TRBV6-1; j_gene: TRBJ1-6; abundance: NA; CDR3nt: TGTGCCAGCAGTCCCGCAGGGGGCTCGCTGGATAATTCACCCCTCCACTTT; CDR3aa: CASSPAGGSLDNSPLHF
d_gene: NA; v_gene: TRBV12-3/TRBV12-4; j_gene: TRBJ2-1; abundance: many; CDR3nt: TGTGCCAGCAGCGAGCGGCAGCCCCTTTACAATGAGCAGTTCTTC; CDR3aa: CASSERQPLYNEQFF
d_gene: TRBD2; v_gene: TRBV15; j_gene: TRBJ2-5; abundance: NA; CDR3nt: TGTGCCACCAAGAGTGGGAGGGCCCAAGAGACCCAGTACTTC; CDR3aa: CATKSGRAQETQYF
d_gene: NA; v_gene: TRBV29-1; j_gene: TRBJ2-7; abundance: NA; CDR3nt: TGCAGCGCCGACGACGCCTCGGGAGAGCAGTACTTC; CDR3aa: CSADDASGEQYF
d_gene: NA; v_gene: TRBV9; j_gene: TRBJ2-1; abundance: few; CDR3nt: TGTGCCAGCAGCTTAACACTAGGTATCTACAATGAGCAGTTCTTC; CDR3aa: CASSLTLGIYNEQFF
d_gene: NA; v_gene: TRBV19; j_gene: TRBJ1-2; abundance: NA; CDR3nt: TGTGCCAGTAGTATTTGGCCGCCGGAAGGACTCTATGGCTACACCTTC; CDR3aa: CASSIWPPEGLYGYTF
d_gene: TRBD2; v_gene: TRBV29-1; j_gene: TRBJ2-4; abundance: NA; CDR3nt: TGCAGCGACGGAGCGGGAGGGGTCAAAAACATTCAGTACTTC; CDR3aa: CSDGAGGVKNIQYF
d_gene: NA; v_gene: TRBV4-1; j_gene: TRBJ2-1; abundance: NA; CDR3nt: TGCGCCAGCAGCCAAGTGATAGAAACTGATAATGAGCAGTTCTTC; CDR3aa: CASSQVIETDNEQFF
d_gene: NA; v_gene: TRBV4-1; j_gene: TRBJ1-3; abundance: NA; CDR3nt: TGCGCCAGCAAGGTACAACTAGGCCCCACCGAAAACACCATATATTTT; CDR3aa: CASKVQLGPTENTIYF
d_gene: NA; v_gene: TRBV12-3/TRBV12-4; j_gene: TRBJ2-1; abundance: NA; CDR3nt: TGTGCCAGCAGACAACGGACTGCTCATGAGCAGTTCTTC; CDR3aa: CASRQRTAHEQFF
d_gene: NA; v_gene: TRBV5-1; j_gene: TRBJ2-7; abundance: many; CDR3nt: TGCGCCAGCAGCTCCCTAGGTTCCGACGAGCAGTACTTC; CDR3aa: CASSSLGSDEQYF
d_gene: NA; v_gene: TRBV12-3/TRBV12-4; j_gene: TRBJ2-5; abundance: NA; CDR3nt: TGTGCCCCCAGGGGTGGAAAAGAGACCCAGTACTTC; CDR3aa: CAPRGGKETQYF
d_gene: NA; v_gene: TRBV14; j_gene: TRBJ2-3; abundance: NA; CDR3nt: TGTGCCAGCAGCCAAGGGCAGTCGGGGACCATCACAGATACGCAGTATTTT; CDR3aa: CASSQGQSGTITDTQYF
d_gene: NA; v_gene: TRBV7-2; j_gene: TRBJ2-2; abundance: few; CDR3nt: TGTGCCAGCAACGCCGACACGGGGAACACCGGGGAGCTGTTTTTT; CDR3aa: CASNADTGNTGELFF
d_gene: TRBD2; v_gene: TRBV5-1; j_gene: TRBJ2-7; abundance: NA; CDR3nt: TGCGCCAGCAGGACGGGGGGGCGTTACGACGAGCAGTACTTC; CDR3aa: CASRTGGRYDEQYF